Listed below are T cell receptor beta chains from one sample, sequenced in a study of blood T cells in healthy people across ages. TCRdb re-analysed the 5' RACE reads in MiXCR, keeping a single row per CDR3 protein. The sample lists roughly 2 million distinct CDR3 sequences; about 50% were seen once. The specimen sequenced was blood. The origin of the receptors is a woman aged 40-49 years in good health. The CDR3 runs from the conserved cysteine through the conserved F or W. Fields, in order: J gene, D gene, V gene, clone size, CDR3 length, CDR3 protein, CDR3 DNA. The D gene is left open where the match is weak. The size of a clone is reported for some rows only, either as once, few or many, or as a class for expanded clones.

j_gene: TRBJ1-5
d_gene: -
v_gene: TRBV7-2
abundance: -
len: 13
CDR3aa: CASSDDRWQPQHF
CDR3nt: TGTGCCAGCAGCGACGACAGGTGGCAGCCCCAGCATTTT

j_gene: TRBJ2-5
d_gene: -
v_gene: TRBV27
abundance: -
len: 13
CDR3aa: CASSSLPGETQYF
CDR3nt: TGTGCCAGCAGTTCCCTTCCTGGGGAGACCCAGTACTTC

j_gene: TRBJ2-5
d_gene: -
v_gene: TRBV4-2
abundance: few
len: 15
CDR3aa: CASSQDGKLAETQYF
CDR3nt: TGTGCCAGCAGCCAAGATGGGAAGCTAGCGGAGACCCAGTACTTC

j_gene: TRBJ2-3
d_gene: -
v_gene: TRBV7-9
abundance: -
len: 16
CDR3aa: CASSLGQMGGTDTQYF
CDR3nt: TGTGCCAGCAGCCTAGGACAGATGGGGGGCACAGATACGCAGTATTTT

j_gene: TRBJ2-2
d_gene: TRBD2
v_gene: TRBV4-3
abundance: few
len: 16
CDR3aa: CASSQEPGGNTGELFF
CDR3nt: TGCGCCAGCAGCCAAGAACCGGGGGGGAATACCGGGGAGCTGTTTTTT

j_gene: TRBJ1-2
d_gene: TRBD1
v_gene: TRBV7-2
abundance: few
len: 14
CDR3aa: CASSLDTGAYGYTF
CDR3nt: TGTGCCAGCAGCTTAGACACAGGGGCCTATGGCTACACCTTC

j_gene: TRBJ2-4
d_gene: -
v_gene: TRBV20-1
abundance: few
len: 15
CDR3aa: CSASFRDVSKNIQYF
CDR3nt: TGCAGTGCTTCTTTCAGGGACGTATCCAAAAACATTCAGTACTTC

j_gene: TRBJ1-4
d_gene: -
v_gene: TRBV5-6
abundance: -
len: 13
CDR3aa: CASSSIRGEKLFF
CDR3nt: TGTGCCAGCAGCTCCATTAGGGGAGAAAAACTGTTTTTT

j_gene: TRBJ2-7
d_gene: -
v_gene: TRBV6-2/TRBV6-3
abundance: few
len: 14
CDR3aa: CASSYAQITYEQYF
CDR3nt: TGTGCCAGCAGTTACGCGCAGATTACCTACGAGCAGTACTTC

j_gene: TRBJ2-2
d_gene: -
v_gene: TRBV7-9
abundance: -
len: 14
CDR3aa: CASSLPANTGELFF
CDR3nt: TGTGCCAGCAGCTTACCAGCGAACACCGGGGAGCTGTTTTTT

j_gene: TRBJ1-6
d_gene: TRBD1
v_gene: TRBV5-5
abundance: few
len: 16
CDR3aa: CASSSKYRGDNSPLHF
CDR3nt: TGTGCCAGCAGCTCCAAATACAGGGGAGATAATTCACCCCTCCACTTT

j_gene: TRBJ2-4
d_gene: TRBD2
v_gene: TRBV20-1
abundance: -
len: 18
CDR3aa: CSARDWGGVMQAKNIQYF
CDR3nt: TGCAGTGCTAGAGATTGGGGGGGGGTCATGCAAGCCAAAAACATTCAGTACTTC

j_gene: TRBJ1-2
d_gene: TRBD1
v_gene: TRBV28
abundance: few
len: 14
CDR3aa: CASSLAGGNYGYTF
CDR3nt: TGTGCCAGCAGTTTAGCAGGGGGGAACTATGGCTACACCTTC

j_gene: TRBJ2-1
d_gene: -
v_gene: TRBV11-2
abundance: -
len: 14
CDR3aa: CASSAPTSRRGRFF
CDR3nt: TGTGCCAGCAGCGCCCCAACATCGAGGCGGGGACGGTTCTTC

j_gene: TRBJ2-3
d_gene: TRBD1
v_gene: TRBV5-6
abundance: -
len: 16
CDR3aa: CASSLTRDRGRNTQYF
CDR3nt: TGTGCCAGCAGCTTGACCCGGGACAGGGGGAGGAATACGCAGTATTTT

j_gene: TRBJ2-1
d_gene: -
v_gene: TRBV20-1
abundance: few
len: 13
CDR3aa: CSARLSYYNEQFF
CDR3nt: TGCAGTGCTAGACTGTCATACTACAATGAGCAGTTCTTC

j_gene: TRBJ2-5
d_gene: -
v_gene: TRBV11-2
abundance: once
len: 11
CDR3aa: CASSHTGHPYF
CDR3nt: TGTGCCAGCAGTCACACGGGACATCCGTACTTC

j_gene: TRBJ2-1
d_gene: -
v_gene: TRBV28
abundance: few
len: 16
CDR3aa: CASSSLGGDGKNEQFF
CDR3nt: TGTGCCAGCAGTTCCTTAGGGGGAGATGGGAAAAATGAGCAGTTCTTC

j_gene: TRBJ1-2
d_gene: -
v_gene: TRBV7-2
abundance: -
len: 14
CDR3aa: CASSFEGRNYGYTF
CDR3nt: TGTGCCAGCAGCTTTGAGGGGCGCAACTATGGCTACACCTTC

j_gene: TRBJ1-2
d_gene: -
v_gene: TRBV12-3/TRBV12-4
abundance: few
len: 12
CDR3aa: CASGGELYGYTF
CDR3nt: TGTGCCAGCGGAGGGGAACTGTATGGCTACACCTTC

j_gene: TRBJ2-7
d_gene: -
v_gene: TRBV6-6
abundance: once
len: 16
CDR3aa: CASSYRTGPFPGEQYF
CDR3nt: TGTGCCAGCAGTTATCGGACCGGGCCCTTCCCGGGCGAGCAGTACTTC

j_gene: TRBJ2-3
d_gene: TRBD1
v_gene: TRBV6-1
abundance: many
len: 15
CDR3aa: CASSSGTAHTDTQYF
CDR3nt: TGTGCCAGCAGCTCCGGGACAGCACACACAGATACGCAGTATTTT

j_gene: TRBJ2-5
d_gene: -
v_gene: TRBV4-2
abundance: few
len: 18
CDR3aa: CASSQVDGGLGIGETQYF
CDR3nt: TGTGCCAGCAGCCAAGTCGACGGGGGGCTCGGTATAGGAGAGACCCAGTACTTC

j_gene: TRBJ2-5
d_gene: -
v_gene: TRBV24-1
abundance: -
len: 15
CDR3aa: CATSDPLSSRETQYF
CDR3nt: TGTGCCACCAGTGATCCCCTTTCTAGCCGAGAGACCCAGTACTTC

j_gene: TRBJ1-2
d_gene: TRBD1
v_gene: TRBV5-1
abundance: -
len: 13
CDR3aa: CASSPGTGVRYTF
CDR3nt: TGCGCCAGCAGCCCTGGGACAGGAGTTCGCTACACCTTC

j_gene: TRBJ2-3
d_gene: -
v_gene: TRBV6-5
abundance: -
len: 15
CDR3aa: CASSYAGSGPDTQYF
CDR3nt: TGTGCCAGCAGTTACGCAGGGAGTGGTCCAGATACGCAGTATTTT

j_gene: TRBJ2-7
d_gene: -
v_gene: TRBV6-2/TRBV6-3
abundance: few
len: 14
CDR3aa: CASSIQIPAYEQYF
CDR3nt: TGTGCCAGCAGCATTCAAATTCCCGCCTACGAGCAGTACTTC

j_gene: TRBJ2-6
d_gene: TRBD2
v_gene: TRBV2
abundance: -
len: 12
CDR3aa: CAGGGGANVLTF
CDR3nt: TGTGCCGGGGGGGGAGGGGCCAACGTCCTGACTTTC

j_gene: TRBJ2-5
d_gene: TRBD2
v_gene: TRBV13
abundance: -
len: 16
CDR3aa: CASSPLLAGGSYEQYF
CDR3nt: TGTGCCAGCAGCCCGTTACTAGCGGGGGGGTCCTATGAGCAGTACTTC

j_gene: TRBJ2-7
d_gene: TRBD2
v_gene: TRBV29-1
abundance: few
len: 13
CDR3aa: CSVGGGESYEQYF
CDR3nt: TGCAGCGTGGGGGGGGGGGAATCCTACGAGCAGTACTTC

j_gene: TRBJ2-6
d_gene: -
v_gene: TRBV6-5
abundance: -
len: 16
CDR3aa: CASSLEGVAGANVLTF
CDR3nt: TGTGCCAGCAGTTTGGAGGGAGTGGCCGGGGCCAACGTCCTGACTTTC

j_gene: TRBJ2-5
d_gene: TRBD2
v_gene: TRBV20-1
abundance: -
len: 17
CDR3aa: CSARDLDGGAMRETQYF
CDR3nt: TGCAGTGCTAGAGATCTCGACGGGGGGGCTATGAGAGAGACCCAGTACTTC

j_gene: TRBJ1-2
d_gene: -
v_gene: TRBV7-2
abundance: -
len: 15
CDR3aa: CASSLLERARYGYTF
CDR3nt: TGTGCCAGCAGCCTACTAGAGCGGGCCCGCTATGGCTACACCTTC

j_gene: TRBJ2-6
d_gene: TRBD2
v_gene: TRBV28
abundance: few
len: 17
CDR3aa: CAIPGGRTSSGANVLTF
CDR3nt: TGTGCCATCCCGGGAGGACGGACGAGCTCTGGGGCCAACGTCCTGACTTTC

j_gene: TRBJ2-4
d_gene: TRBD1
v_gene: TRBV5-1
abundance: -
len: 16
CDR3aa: CASSARDSIAKNIQYF
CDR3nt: TGCGCCAGCAGCGCCAGGGACAGCATAGCCAAAAACATTCAGTACTTC

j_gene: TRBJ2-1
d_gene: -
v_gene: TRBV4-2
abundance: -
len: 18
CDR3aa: CASSQAFLATGETETQFF
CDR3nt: TGTGCCAGCAGCCAAGCTTTCCTAGCGACGGGGGAAACAGAGACCCAGTTCTTC

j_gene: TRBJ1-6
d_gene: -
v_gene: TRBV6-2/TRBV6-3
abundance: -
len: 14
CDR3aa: CASSYPSTSSPLHF
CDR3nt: TGTGCCAGCAGTTACCCTTCGACCTCTTCACCCCTCCACTTT

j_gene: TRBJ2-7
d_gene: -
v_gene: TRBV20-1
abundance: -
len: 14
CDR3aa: CSARTQGGAYEQYF
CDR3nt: TGCAGTGCTAGGACGCAGGGGGGTGCCTACGAGCAGTACTTC

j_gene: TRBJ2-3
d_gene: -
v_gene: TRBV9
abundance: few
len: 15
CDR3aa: CASSLEGVTTDTQYF
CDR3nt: TGTGCCAGCAGCCTCGAGGGGGTAACCACAGATACGCAGTATTTT

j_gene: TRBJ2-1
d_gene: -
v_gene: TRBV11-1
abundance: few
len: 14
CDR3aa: CASSLWEERNEQFF
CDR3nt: TGTGCCAGCAGCTTGTGGGAAGAGAGAAATGAGCAGTTCTTC

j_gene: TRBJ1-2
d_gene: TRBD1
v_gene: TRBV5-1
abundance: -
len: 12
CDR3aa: CASGFQGDGYTF
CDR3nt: TGCGCCAGCGGCTTCCAGGGGGATGGCTACACCTTC

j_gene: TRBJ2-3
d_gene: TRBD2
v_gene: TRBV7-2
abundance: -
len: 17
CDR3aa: CASSLSSLAGGSNTQYF
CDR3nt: TGTGCCAGCAGTCTTTCATCACTAGCGGGGGGATCTAATACGCAGTATTTT

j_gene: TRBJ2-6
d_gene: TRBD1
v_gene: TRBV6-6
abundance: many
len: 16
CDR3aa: CASSKQGATGANVLTF
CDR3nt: TGTGCCAGCAGTAAACAGGGGGCGACTGGGGCCAACGTCCTGACTTTC